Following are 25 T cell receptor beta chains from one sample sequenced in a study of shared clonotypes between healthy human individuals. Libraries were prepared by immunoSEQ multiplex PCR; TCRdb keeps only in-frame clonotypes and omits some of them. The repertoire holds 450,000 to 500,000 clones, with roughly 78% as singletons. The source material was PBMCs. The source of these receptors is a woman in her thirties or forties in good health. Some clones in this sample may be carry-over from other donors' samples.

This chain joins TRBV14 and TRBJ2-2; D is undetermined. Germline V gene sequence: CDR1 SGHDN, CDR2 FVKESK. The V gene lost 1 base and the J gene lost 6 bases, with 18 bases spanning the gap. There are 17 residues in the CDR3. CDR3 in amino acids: CASSQALGFSVAGELFF. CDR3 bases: TGTGCCAGCAGCCAAGCCCTCGGCTTTAGTGTGGCCGGGGAGCTGTTTTTT.

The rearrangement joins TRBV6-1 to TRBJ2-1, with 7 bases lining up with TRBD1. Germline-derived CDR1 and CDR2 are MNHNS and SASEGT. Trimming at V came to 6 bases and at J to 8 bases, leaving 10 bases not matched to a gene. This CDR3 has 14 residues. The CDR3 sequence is CASREHLDRDEQFF. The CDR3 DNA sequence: TGTGCCAGCAGGGAACACCTCGACAGGGATGAGCAGTTCTTC.

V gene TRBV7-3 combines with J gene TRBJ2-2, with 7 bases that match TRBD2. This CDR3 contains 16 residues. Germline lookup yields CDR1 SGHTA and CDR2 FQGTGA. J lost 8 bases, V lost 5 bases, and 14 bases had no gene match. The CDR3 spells CASSPTSPMRGGELFF. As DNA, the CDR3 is TGTGCCAGCAGCCCGACTAGCCCCATGCGGGGGGGGGAGCTGTTTTTT.

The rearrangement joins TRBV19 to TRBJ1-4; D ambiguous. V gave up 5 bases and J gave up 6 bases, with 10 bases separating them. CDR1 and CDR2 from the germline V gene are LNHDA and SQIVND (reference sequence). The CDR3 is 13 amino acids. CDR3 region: CASSWARDEKLFF. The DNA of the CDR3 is TGTGCCAGTAGTTGGGCGAGGGATGAAAAACTGTTTTTT.

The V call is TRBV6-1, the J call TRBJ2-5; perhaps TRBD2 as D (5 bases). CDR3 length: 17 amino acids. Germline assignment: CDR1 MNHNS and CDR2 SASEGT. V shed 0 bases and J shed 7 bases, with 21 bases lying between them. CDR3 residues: CASSEARAIALSGTQYF. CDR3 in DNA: TGTGCCAGCAGTGAAGCGAGGGCCATAGCGCTCAGCGGGACCCAGTACTTC.

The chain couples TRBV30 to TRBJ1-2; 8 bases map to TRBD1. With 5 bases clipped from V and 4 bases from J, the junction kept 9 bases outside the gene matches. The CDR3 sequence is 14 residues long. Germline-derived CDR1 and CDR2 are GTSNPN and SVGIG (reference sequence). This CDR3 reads CAWESGGLIYGYTF. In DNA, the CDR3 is TGTGCCTGGGAATCAGGGGGCTTGATCTATGGCTACACCTTC.

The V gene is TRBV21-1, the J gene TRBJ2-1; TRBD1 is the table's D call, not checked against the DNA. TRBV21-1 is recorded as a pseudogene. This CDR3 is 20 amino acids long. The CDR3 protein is CASSKVVGVMTGGADNEQFF. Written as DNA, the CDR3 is TGTGCCAGCAGCAAAGTTGTGGGAGTCATGACAGGGGGCGCGGACAATGAGCAGTTCTTC.

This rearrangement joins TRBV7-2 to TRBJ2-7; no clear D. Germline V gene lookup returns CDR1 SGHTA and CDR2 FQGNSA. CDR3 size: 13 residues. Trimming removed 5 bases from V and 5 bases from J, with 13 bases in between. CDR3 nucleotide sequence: TGTGCCAGCAGCCCCCAGGTGGGTCACGAGCAGTACTTC. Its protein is CASSPQVGHEQYF.

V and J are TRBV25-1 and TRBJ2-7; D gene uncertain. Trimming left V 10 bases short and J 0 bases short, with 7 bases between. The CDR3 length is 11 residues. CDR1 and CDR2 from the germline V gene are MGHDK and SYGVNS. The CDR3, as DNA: TGTGCCACCGGTATCTCCTACGAGCAGTACTTC. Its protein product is CATGISYEQYF.

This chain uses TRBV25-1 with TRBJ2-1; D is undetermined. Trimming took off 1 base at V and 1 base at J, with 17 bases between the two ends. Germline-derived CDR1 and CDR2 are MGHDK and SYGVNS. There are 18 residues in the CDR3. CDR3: CASSEWPPRAPSYNEQFF. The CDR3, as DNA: TGTGCCAGCAGTGAATGGCCCCCTCGAGCGCCATCCTACAATGAGCAGTTCTTC.

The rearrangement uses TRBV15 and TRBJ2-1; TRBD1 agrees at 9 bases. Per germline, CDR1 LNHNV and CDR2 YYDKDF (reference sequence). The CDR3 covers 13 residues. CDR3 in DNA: TGTGCGGCGGGACAGGGTTTATACAATGAGCAGTTCTTC. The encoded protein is CAAGQGLYNEQFF.

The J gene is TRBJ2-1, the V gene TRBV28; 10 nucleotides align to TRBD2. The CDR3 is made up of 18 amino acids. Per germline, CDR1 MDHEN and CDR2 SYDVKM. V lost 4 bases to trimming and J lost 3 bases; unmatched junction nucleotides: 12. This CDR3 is CASSSRLSGRAGYNEQFF. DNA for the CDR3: TGTGCCAGCAGTTCACGACTGAGCGGGAGGGCCGGCTACAATGAGCAGTTCTTC.

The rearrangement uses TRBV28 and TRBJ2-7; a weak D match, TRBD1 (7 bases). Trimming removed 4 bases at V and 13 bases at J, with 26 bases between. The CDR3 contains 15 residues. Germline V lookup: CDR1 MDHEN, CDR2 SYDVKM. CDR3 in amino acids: CASSSGVTGAEVQYF. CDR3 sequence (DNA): TGTGCCAGCAGTTCGGGAGTAACAGGGGCGGAGGTACAATACTTC. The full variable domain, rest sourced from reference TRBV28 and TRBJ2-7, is DVKVTQSSRYLVKRTGEKVFLECVQDMDHENMFWYRQDPGLGLRLIYFSYDVKMKEKGDIPEGYSVSREKKERFSLILESASTNQTSMYLCASSSGVTGAEVQYFGPGTRLTVT.

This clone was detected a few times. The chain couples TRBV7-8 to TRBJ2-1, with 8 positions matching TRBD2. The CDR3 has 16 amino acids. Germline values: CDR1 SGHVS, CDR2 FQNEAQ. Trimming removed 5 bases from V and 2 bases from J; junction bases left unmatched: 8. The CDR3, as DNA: TGTGCCAGCAGCGGGGGAAGCGGGAGAACCTACAATGAGCAGTTCTTC. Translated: CASSGGSGRTYNEQFF. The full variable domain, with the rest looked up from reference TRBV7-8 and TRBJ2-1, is GAGVSQSPRYKVAKRGQDVALRCDPISGHVSLFWYQQALGQGPEFLTYFQNEAQLDKSGLPSDRFFAERPEGSVSTLKIQRTQQEDSAVYLCASSGGSGRTYNEQFFGPGTRLTVL.

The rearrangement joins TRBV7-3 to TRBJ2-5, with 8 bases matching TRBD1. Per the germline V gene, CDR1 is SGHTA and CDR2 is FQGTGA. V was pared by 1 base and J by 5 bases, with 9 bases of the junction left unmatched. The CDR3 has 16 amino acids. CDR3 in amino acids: CASSLIAAGGGETQYF. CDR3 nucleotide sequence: TGTGCCAGCAGCTTAATTGCGGCAGGGGGCGGGGAGACCCAGTACTTC.

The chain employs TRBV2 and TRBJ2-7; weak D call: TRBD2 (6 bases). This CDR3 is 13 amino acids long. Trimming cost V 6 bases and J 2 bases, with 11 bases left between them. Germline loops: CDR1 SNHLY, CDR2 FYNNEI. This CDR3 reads CASRPSVTYEQYF. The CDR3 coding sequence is TGTGCCAGCAGGCCTAGCGTAACCTACGAGCAGTACTTC.

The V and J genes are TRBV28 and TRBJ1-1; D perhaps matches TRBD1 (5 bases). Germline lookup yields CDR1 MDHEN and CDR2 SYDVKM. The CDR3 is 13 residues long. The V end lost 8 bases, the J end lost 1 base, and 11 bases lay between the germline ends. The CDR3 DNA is TGTGCCAGCTACCGGGACCCGAACACTGAAGCTTTCTTT. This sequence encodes CASYRDPNTEAFF.

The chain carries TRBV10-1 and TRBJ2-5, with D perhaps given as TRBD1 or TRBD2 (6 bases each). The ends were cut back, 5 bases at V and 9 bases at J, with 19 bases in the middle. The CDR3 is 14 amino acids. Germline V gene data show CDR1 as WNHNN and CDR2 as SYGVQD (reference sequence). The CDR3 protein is CASSTQGPPGAQYF. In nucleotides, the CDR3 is TGCGCCAGCAGTACACAGGGACCTCCGGGGGCCCAGTACTTC.

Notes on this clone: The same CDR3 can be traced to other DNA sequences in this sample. The CDR3 loop is CASSLMGGGETQYF. CDR3 nucleotides: TGCGCCAGCAGCTTGATGGGGGGAGGAGAGACCCAGTACTTC. The chain has TRBV5-1 and TRBJ2-5; tentatively, D is TRBD2 (6 bases). Trimming took 1 base from V and 4 from J, leaving 11 bases between them. Germline-derived CDR1 and CDR2 are SGHRS and YFSETQ. The CDR3 is made up of 14 amino acids.

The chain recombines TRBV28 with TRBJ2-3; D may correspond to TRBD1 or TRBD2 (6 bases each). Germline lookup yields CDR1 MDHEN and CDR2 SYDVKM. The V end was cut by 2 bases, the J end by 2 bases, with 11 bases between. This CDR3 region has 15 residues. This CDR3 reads CASSLPGGSTDTQYF. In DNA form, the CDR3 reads TGTGCCAGCAGTTTACCCGGGGGCTCCACAGATACGCAGTATTTT. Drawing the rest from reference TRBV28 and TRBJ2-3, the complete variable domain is DVKVTQSSRYLVKRTGEKVFLECVQDMDHENMFWYRQDPGLGLRLIYFSYDVKMKEKGDIPEGYSVSREKKERFSLILESASTNQTSMYLCASSLPGGSTDTQYFGPGTRLTVL.

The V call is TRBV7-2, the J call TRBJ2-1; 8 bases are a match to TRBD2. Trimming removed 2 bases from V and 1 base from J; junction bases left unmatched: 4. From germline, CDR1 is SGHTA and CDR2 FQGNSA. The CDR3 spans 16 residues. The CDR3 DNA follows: TGTGCCAGCAGCTTAACAGCGGGAGTATCCTACAATGAGCAGTTCTTC. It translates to CASSLTAGVSYNEQFF.

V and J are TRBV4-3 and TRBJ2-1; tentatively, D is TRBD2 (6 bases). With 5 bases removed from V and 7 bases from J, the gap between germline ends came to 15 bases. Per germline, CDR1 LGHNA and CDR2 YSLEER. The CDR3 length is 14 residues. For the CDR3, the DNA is TGCGCCAGCAGCTTACGCGGCGGGAAAAATGAGCAGTTCTTC. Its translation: CASSLRGGKNEQFF.

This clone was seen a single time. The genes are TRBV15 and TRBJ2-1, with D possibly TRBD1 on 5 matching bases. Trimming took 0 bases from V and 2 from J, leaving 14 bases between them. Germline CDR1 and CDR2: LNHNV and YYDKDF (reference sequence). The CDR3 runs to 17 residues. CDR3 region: CATSREVTVVPYNEQFF. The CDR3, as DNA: TGTGCCACCAGCAGAGAGGTGACAGTTGTTCCCTACAATGAGCAGTTCTTC.

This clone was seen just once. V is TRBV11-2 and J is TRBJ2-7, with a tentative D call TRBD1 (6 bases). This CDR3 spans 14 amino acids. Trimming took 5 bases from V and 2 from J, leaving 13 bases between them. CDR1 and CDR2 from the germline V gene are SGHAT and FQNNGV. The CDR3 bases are TGTGCCAGCAGCCCCGCGTGGGGGCCCTACGAGCAGTACTTC. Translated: CASSPAWGPYEQYF.

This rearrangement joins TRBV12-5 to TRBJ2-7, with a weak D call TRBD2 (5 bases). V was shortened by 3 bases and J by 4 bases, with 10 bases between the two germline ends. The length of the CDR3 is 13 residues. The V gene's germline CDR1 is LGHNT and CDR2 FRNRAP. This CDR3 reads CASGLRGIYEQYF. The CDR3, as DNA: TGTGCTAGTGGTTTAAGAGGGATTTACGAGCAGTACTTC.